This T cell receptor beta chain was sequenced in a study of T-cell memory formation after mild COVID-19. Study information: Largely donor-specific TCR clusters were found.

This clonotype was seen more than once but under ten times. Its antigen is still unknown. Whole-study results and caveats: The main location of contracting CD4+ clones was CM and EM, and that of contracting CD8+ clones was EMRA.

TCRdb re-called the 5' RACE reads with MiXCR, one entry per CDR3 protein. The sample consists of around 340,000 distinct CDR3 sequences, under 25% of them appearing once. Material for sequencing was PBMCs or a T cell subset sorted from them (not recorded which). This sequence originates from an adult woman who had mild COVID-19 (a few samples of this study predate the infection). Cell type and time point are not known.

The CDR3 sequence is CASSLSAGGTGYEQYF. The DNA for the CDR3 is TGTGCCAGCAGTCTTTCAGCGGGAGGGACAGGCTACGAGCAGTACTTC. The rearrangement joins TRBV6-6 to TRBJ2-7; 10 nucleotides match TRBD2. J gave up 3 bases and V 5 bases, and 10 bases lay outside the gene matches. There are 16 residues in the CDR3. Per the germline V gene, CDR1 is MNHNY and CDR2 is SVGAGI (reference sequence).